This T cell receptor beta chain came from a study of CD8 T cells in ankylosing spondylitis. Generation of TCR beta libraries employed quantitative 5'-RACE incorporating molecular barcodes. TCRdb redid the calling of the 5' RACE reads with MiXCR, one entry per CDR3 protein. The profile covers almost 45,000 distinct CDR3 sequences, with 8% to 13% appearing a single time and approximately 1.5% taken by the ten largest. Germline values: CDR1 SGDLS, CDR2 YYNGEE. The ends were cut back, 4 bases at V and 5 bases at J, with 10 bases in the middle. There are 13 residues in the CDR3. This clonotype was counted many times. Its antigen is undetermined. Study-level results: Disease-associated clones were reportedly significantly overrepresented in matched ankylosing spondylitis synovial fluid. Some of these motif variants have turned up before, in reports on reactive arthritis synovial fluid and blood.

The chain couples TRBV9 to TRBJ2-1; the D gene is possibly TRBD1 (5 bases). The sequence derives from a male donor with ankylosing spondylitis or in good health (not recorded which). Sequencing was done on a sample of blood, either unsorted or a sorted T cell fraction (not recorded which). The CDR3 protein is CASSRGADNEQFF. CDR3 DNA sequence: TGTGCCAGCAGCCGTGGGGCGGACAATGAGCAGTTCTTC.